The 24 T cell receptor beta chains given below trace back to one sample, sequenced in a study of cytomegalovirus exposure and HLA in healthy donors (TCRdb year 2017). Libraries were prepared through the immunoSEQ multiplex PCR assay. A mixture of 60 forward primers for TCR Vbeta segments and 13 reverse primers for TCR Jbeta segments was used in the multiplex PCR. TCRdb carries this immuneACCESS record with in-frame sequences only. Its versions omit some clonotypes, under half of them owing to an unresolved V gene in the studies checked, with the rest unexplained. In this sample's table one finds around 130,000 clones. About 1.4% of the sample belongs to the ten largest clones. Sequencing was done on a sample of PBMCs. All receptors come from a woman in her thirties or forties in good health and CMV-seronegative.

The chain employs TRBV27 and TRBJ1-5; 9 bases match TRBD1. The CDR3 has 16 residues. The V gene's germline CDR1 is MNHEY and CDR2 SMNVEV (reference sequence). V lost 5 bases and J lost 7; bases outside the gene matches: 12. As DNA, the CDR3 is TGTGCCAGCAGTATTGCCGGGACAGGGATCGGACAGCCCCAGCATTTT. Protein product: CASSIAGTGIGQPQHF.

V gene TRBV7-3 combines with J gene TRBJ2-3; 9 bases fit TRBD1. This CDR3 has 15 amino acids. V lost 7 bases to trimming and J lost 6 bases; unmatched junction nucleotides: 11. Germline assignment: CDR1 SGHTA and CDR2 FQGTGA. CDR3 sequence: CASTSTGGYRDTQYF. The CDR3 DNA follows: TGTGCCAGCACCTCGACAGGGGGGTACCGGGATACGCAGTATTTT.

This chain uses TRBV4-2 with TRBJ1-5; perhaps TRBD1 as D (5 bases). Trimming removed 0 bases from V and 3 bases from J, with 18 bases in between. The germline CDR1 and CDR2 sequences are LGHNA and YNFKEQ. CDR3 length: 18 amino acids. CDR3 DNA: TGTGCCAGCAGCCAAGATTGGCGACCCGGGGGATCCAATCAGCCCCAGCATTTT. It yields the protein CASSQDWRPGGSNQPQHF.

The rearrangement joins TRBV6-5 to TRBJ2-7; TRBD1 matches at 9 bases. J lost 4 bases, V lost 5 bases, and 3 bases had no gene match. Germline V gene lookup returns CDR1 MNHEY and CDR2 SVGAGI. The CDR3 extends over 13 amino acids. Here the CDR3 reads CASSRGQGYEQYV. CDR3 DNA: TGTGCCAGCAGTAGAGGACAGGGGTACGAGCAGTACGTC.

This sequence joins TRBV10-3 and TRBJ1-5, with TRBD1 matching 8 bases. The germline CDR1 and CDR2 sequences are ENHRY and SYGVKD. V dropped 6 bases and J dropped 5; count of bases not matched to a gene: 3. The CDR3 is made up of 13 amino acids. The CDR3 protein is CAIRQGEYQPQHF. Here the CDR3 DNA reads TGTGCCATCAGACAGGGGGAGTATCAGCCCCAGCATTTT.

The chain has TRBV5-8 and TRBJ2-7, with D perhaps TRBD2 (6 bases). V was cut by 2 bases and J by 5 bases, with 20 bases left in between. CDR3 length: 16 residues. Germline CDR1 SGHTS, CDR2 YDEGEE. In DNA, the CDR3 is TGTGCCAGCAGCTTAGGTCCGGGGACTGAAAATGACGAGCAGTACTTC. This sequence encodes CASSLGPGTENDEQYF.

The chain carries TRBV7-8 and TRBJ1-2; D perhaps matches TRBD1 (5 bases). The germline gives CDR1 SGHVS, CDR2 FQNEAQ. This CDR3 spans 16 amino acids. The V end lost 5 bases, the J end lost 3 bases, and 19 bases lay between the germline ends. The CDR3: CASSPAAGGIDYGYTF. The CDR3 bases are TGTGCCAGCAGCCCCGCCGCGGGGGGTATCGACTATGGCTACACCTTC.

V and J are TRBV12-1 and TRBJ2-5; the table names TRBD2, a call not compared with the DNA. TRBV12-1 is an annotated pseudogene. The CDR3 is 16 amino acids. For the CDR3, the DNA is TGTGCCAGCAGCTACCACAGCGGGGGGGCCCAAGAGACCCAGTACTTC. The encoded protein is CASSYHSGGAQETQYF.

The V call is TRBV11-2, the J call TRBJ2-5; weak D call: TRBD2 (5 bases). The CDR3 consists of 17 residues. CDR1 is SGHAT and CDR2 is FQNNGV in the germline V gene. Trimming removed 2 bases at V and 4 bases at J, with 20 bases between. The CDR3 sequence: CASSLLERIGFRETQYF. The CDR3 DNA follows: TGTGCCAGCAGCTTACTGGAGCGGATAGGGTTCCGAGAGACCCAGTACTTC.

The J gene is TRBJ2-5, the V gene TRBV19, with D possibly matching TRBD1 (5 bases). CDR1 and CDR2 from the germline V gene are LNHDA and SQIVND (reference sequence). Trimming pared 1 base from V and 1 base from J, leaving 7 bases between. The CDR3 is 14 amino acids. The CDR3 loop reads CASSIADSQETQYF. CDR3 nucleotides: TGTGCCAGTAGTATAGCTGACAGCCAAGAGACCCAGTACTTC.

About this clone: An end of the junction does not agree with germline; a read error may underlie this. The sample carries other DNA sequences with the same CDR3. The chain joins TRBV19 to TRBJ2-7; the D gene is possibly TRBD2 (5 bases). The CDR3 totals 14 residues. Germline V gene sequence: CDR1 LNHDA, CDR2 SQIVND (reference sequence). In DNA, the CDR3 is TGTGCCAGCAGTATAGCCCGGGATTCCTACGAGCAGTACTTC. Its translation is CASSIARDSYEQYF.

V gene TRBV7-8 combines with J gene TRBJ1-1; D unresolved. The germline gives CDR1 SGHVS, CDR2 FQNEAQ. V was cut by 5 bases and J by 1 base, with 8 bases left in between. The CDR3 consists of 13 residues. CDR3 loop: CASSPLWNTEAFF. DNA of the CDR3: TGTGCCAGCAGCCCACTGTGGAACACTGAAGCTTTCTTT.

The V gene is TRBV5-4, the J gene TRBJ1-1; D unclear. The CDR3 runs 13 residues. The germline V and J ends were trimmed by 0 bases and 5 bases, with 8 bases remaining between them. Germline CDR1 and CDR2: SGHNT and YYREEE (reference sequence). DNA of the CDR3: TGTGCCAGCAGCTTGGGTGAGTGGACTGAAGCTTTCTTT. Translating gives CASSLGEWTEAFF.

The gene calls are TRBV5-1 and TRBJ2-2; 7 bases line up with TRBD1. The trim removed 0 bases at V and 5 bases at J, leaving 4 bases unmatched. This CDR3 spans 15 amino acids. Germline V gene sequence: CDR1 SGHRS, CDR2 YFSETQ. The CDR3 DNA reads as TGCGCCAGCAGCTTGGGAGGGGGCATTACCGGGGAGCTGTTTTTT. As protein: CASSLGGGITGELFF.

This chain uses TRBV7-2 with TRBJ2-2; 11 bases are a match to TRBD2. In germline, CDR1 is SGHTA, CDR2 FQGNSA. Trimming took 5 bases from V and 0 from J; bases not matched to a gene: 11. The CDR3 covers 19 residues. Here the CDR3 reads CASSLYASGGPTNTGELFF. The CDR3 DNA sequence: TGTGCCAGCAGCCTATACGCTAGCGGGGGGCCGACGAACACCGGGGAGCTGTTTTTT.

The J gene is TRBJ1-5, the V gene TRBV6-5; 12 nucleotides align to TRBD1. This CDR3 spans 15 amino acids. Germline V gene data show CDR1 as MNHEY and CDR2 as SVGAGI. Trimming removed 2 bases from V and 7 bases from J; junction bases left unmatched: 3. DNA for the CDR3: TGTGCCAGCAGTTACGAAGGGACAGGGGGCCAGCCCCAGCATTTT. It is translated as CASSYEGTGGQPQHF.

The chain combines TRBV5-6 with TRBJ1-5, with D possibly TRBD1 on 6 matching bases. Germline V gene data show CDR1 as SGHDT and CDR2 as YYEEEE. The germline V and J ends were trimmed by 0 bases and 0 bases, with 7 bases remaining between them. This CDR3 comprises 15 residues. CDR3 sequence (DNA): TGTGCCAGCAGCTTGGGACAGGTTAGCAATCAGCCCCAGCATTTT. Protein: CASSLGQVSNQPQHF.

The genes are TRBV10-3 and TRBJ1-2, with 8 bases that match TRBD1. Germline loops: CDR1 ENHRY, CDR2 SYGVKD. The V and J ends lost 4 bases and 8 bases, in that order; junction bases with no gene match: 6. This CDR3 spans 13 amino acids. CDR3 sequence (DNA): TGTGCCATCAGTGGTGGACAGGGCGACGGCTACACCTTC. Protein product: CAISGGQGDGYTF.

This chain links TRBV6-1 with TRBJ2-3; the match to TRBD1 covers 9 bases. V gave up 6 bases and J gave up 2 bases; unmatched junction bases: 3. The CDR3 consists of 14 residues. The germline gives CDR1 MNHNS, CDR2 SASEGT. CDR3 sequence (DNA): TGTGCCAGCAGACACAGGGGGCCCACAGATACGCAGTATTTT. Residues: CASRHRGPTDTQYF.

The chain is built from TRBV29-1 and TRBJ2-3; TRBD1 aligns across 7 bases. CDR3 length: 18 amino acids. J lost 2 bases, V lost 2 bases, and 16 bases had no gene match. CDR1 is SQVTM and CDR2 is ANQGSEA in the germline V gene. Here the CDR3 reads CSVERVISRDSYTDTQYF. CDR3 coding DNA: TGCAGCGTTGAAAGGGTCATAAGCCGGGACAGCTACACAGATACGCAGTATTTT.

The chain joins TRBV4-1 to TRBJ2-3; 11 nucleotides line up with TRBD1. Looked up from germline, CDR1 is MGHRA and CDR2 is YSYEKL. J gave up 5 bases and V 1 base, and 14 bases lay outside the gene matches. This CDR3 has 19 amino acids. In DNA form, the CDR3 reads TGCGCCAGCAGCCAAGTAACCGCCCCGGGACAGGGGGAAAGAGATACGCAGTATTTT. Its protein product is CASSQVTAPGQGERDTQYF.

The gene calls are TRBV28 and TRBJ1-1; the match to TRBD1 covers 8 bases. This CDR3 has 14 amino acids. V was clipped by 10 bases and J by 1 base; unmatched bases: 8. Germline V gene lookup returns CDR1 MDHEN and CDR2 SYDVKM. CDR3 bases: TGTGCCACCCTTCAGGGGGCCGCGAACACTGAAGCTTTCTTT. Amino acid sequence: CATLQGAANTEAFF.

The chain employs TRBV29-1 and TRBJ1-5; 9 bases are shared with TRBD1. Germline assignment: CDR1 SQVTM and CDR2 ANQGSEA. CDR3 size: 15 residues. Trimming at V came to 2 bases and at J to 6 bases, leaving 8 bases not matched to a gene. DNA of the CDR3: TGCAGCGTTGAATTGGGACAGGGAGGGGGTCAGCCCCAGCATTTT. Its translation is CSVELGQGGGQPQHF.

The J gene is TRBJ1-1, the V gene TRBV7-9, with D possibly being TRBD1 (5 bases). This CDR3 contains 12 residues. Germline V gene lookup returns CDR1 SEHNR and CDR2 FQNEAQ (reference sequence). V lost 7 bases to trimming and J lost 2 bases, with 8 bases between them. As DNA, the CDR3 is TGTGCCAGCATTCAGGGAAACACTGAAGCTTTCTTT. Amino acid sequence: CASIQGNTEAFF.